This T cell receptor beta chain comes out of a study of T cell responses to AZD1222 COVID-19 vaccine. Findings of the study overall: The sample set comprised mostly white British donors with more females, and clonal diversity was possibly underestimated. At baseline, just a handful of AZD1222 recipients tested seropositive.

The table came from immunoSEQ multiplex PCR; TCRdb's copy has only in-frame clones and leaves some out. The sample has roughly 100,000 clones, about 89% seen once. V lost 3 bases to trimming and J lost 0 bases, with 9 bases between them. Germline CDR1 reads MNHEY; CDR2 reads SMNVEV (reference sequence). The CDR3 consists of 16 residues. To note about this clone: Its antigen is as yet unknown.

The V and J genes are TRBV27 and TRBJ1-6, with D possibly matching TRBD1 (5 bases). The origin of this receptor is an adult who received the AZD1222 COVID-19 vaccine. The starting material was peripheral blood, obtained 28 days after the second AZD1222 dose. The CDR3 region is CASSFLGPSYNSPLHF. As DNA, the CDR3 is TGTGCCAGCAGTTTCTTGGGGCCCTCCTATAATTCACCCCTCCACTTT.